The 21 T cell receptor beta chains listed next were all sequenced from one sample in a study of OX40 agonist ivuxolimab in advanced cancers. The data were produced by immunoSEQ multiplex PCR, yet TCRdb's version contains in-frame clones alone and is incomplete. The table has some 73,000 clones, just over 85% seen once. The sample was CD4+ or CD8+ T cells sorted from blood, taken in a trial of the OX40 agonist ivuxolimab. These receptors all come from an adult with an advanced solid tumor such as melanoma, head and neck, liver or kidney cancer.

The chain combines TRBV9 with TRBJ2-5; 7 nucleotides line up with TRBD2. V lost 4 bases to trimming and J lost 2 bases; unmatched junction nucleotides: 8. Germline V gives CDR1 SGDLS, CDR2 YYNGEE. This CDR3 is built from 15 residues. Here the CDR3 reads CASSISGLVQETQYF. CDR3 DNA: TGTGCCAGCAGCATTAGCGGGCTAGTACAAGAGACCCAGTACTTC.

By share, this clone counts as medium-sized. The rearrangement uses TRBV5-1 and TRBJ1-4, with D tentatively TRBD1 (6 bases). Looked up from germline, CDR1 is SGHRS and CDR2 is YFSETQ. V was clipped by 4 bases and J by 0 bases, with 19 bases between them. This CDR3 contains 18 residues. The CDR3: CASSRAGQLLATNEKLFF. The CDR3, as DNA: TGCGCCAGCAGCCGCGCCGGACAGTTACTTGCAACTAATGAAAAACTGTTTTTT.

The V and J genes are TRBV7-2 and TRBJ2-1; 9 nucleotides line up with TRBD2. Germline V gene data show CDR1 as SGHTA and CDR2 as FQGNSA. V lost 5 bases and J lost 7; bases outside the gene matches: 9. The CDR3 is made up of 15 amino acids. CDR3 region: CASSVSGSVGNEQFF. The DNA of the CDR3 is TGTGCCAGCAGCGTTAGCGGGAGTGTAGGAAATGAGCAGTTCTTC.

V and J are TRBV19 and TRBJ2-1; 10 positions match TRBD2. The CDR3 covers 16 residues. V shed 3 bases, J shed 7 bases, and the junction held 9 bases outside the gene matches. From germline, CDR1 is LNHDA and CDR2 SQIVND (reference sequence). Here the CDR3 reads CASSILSRTSGNEQFF. For the CDR3, the DNA is TGTGCCAGTAGTATTCTCTCCCGGACTAGCGGAAATGAGCAGTTCTTC.

V is TRBV7-3 and J is TRBJ2-1; D gene unclear. Germline CDR1 SGHTA, CDR2 FQGTGA. Trimming removed 5 bases from V and 5 bases from J, with 13 bases in between. The CDR3 is made up of 14 amino acids. The CDR3 DNA follows: TGTGCCAGCAGCCCCCGGCAAGGCAACAATGAGCAGTTCTTC. Its translation is CASSPRQGNNEQFF. Using reference TRBV7-3 and TRBJ2-1 for the parts outside the CDR3, the full variable domain is GAGVSQTPSNKVTEKGKYVELRCDPISGHTALYWYRQSLGQGPEFLIYFQGTGAADDSGLPNDRFFAVRPEGSVSTLKIQRTERGDSAVYLCASSPRQGNNEQFFGPGTRLTVL.

The rearrangement uses TRBV6-6 and TRBJ1-2; the match to TRBD1 covers 9 bases. The V segment lost 2 bases and the J segment 5 bases; nucleotides outside the gene matches: 9. This CDR3 region has 16 residues. The germline V gene encodes CDR1 MNHNY and CDR2 SVGAGI (reference sequence). CDR3 protein: CASSYPSDRGDYGYTF. CDR3 nucleotides: TGTGCCAGCAGTTACCCAAGTGACAGGGGGGATTATGGCTACACCTTC.

This sequence joins TRBV5-6 and TRBJ2-3; D might be TRBD2 (5 bases). The V gene's germline CDR1 is SGHDT and CDR2 YYEEEE. V lost 0 bases and J lost 3, with 14 bases in between. The CDR3 is 16 amino acids. CDR3 region: CASSLEVALETDTQYF. In nucleotides, the CDR3 is TGTGCCAGCAGCTTGGAAGTAGCGTTGGAAACAGATACGCAGTATTTT.

The chain joins TRBV14 to TRBJ2-7, with 10 bases fitting TRBD2. CDR1 SGHDN and CDR2 FVKESK come from the germline V gene. The CDR3 totals 16 residues. Trimming at V came to 2 bases and at J to 6 bases, leaving 10 bases not matched to a gene. The CDR3 loop is CASSQRASGSSSEQYF. Written as DNA, the CDR3 is TGTGCCAGCAGCCAAAGGGCTAGCGGGAGCTCTAGCGAGCAGTACTTC.

The chain carries TRBV5-4 and TRBJ1-5; no firm D call. Germline loops: CDR1 SGHNT, CDR2 YYREEE (reference sequence). The CDR3 is 13 amino acids. Trimming shortened V by 0 bases and J by 10 bases, and 11 bases separated the two germline ends. The CDR3 loop reads CASSLDGESPQHF. The CDR3 region has the DNA TGTGCCAGCAGCTTGGACGGGGAGAGTCCCCAGCATTTT.

The rearrangement joins TRBV2 to TRBJ1-3; 7 bases map to TRBD1. Per the germline V gene, CDR1 is SNHLY and CDR2 is FYNNEI. Unmatched junction bases numbered 8, after V lost 6 bases and J lost 0 bases. The CDR3 covers 16 residues. The CDR3 sequence is CASRGAGQSSGNTIYF. The CDR3 region has the DNA TGTGCCAGCAGGGGCGCGGGACAGAGCTCTGGAAACACCATATATTTT.

This clone appeared a single time. The chain recombines TRBV4-3 with TRBJ2-5, with 9 bases lining up with TRBD1. The closer fit of TRBJ2-7 to the DNA end suggests the J call may be wrong. Germline V gene lookup returns CDR1 LGHNA and CDR2 YSLEER. The CDR3 extends over 13 amino acids. The CDR3 sequence is CASARDREGEQYF. The CDR3 DNA reads TGCGCCAGCGCACGGGACAGGGAGGGCGAGCAGTACTTC.

This sequence joins TRBV27 and TRBJ1-2; 7 bases align to TRBD1. Unmatched junction bases numbered 10, after V lost 2 bases and J lost 4 bases. Germline V gene sequence: CDR1 MNHEY, CDR2 SMNVEV (reference sequence). The CDR3 sequence is 16 residues long. The DNA of the CDR3 is TGTGCCAGCAGTTTAAAACCGGGACAGTCTCCCTATGGCTACACCTTC. Its protein product is CASSLKPGQSPYGYTF.

CDR3 nucleotide sequence: TGCGCCAGCAGGATGACGACAGGGGCGAGGGAAAAACTGTTTTTT. Translating gives CASRMTTGAREKLFF. The J gene is TRBJ1-4, the V gene TRBV4-3; 8 bases align to TRBD1. In germline, CDR1 is LGHNA, CDR2 YSLEER. J was trimmed by 8 bases and V by 6 bases; bases with no gene match: 11. There are 15 residues in the CDR3.

This clone appeared once. The chain couples TRBV7-2 to TRBJ2-3, with 12 bases fitting TRBD2. Germline V lookup: CDR1 SGHTA, CDR2 FQGNSA. The J segment lost 10 bases and the V segment lost 3 bases, leaving 17 bases of the junction unmatched. The CDR3 runs 18 residues. The CDR3 is CASSFRPSGGASSTPQYF. As DNA, the CDR3 is TGTGCCAGCAGCTTTCGGCCTAGCGGGGGGGCCAGCTCCACTCCGCAGTATTTT.

This clone appeared a single time. The chain couples TRBV7-8 to TRBJ1-1, with 8 bases lining up with TRBD1. V shed 3 bases and J 1 base; nucleotides not matched to a gene: 1. CDR1 SGHVS and CDR2 FQNEAQ come from the germline V gene. This CDR3 spans 14 amino acids. This CDR3 is CASSFRGPNTEAFF. CDR3 nucleotides: TGTGCCAGCAGCTTCAGGGGGCCGAACACTGAAGCTTTCTTT. Variable domain in full (rest from reference TRBV7-8 and TRBJ1-1): GAGVSQSPRYKVAKRGQDVALRCDPISGHVSLFWYQQALGQGPEFLTYFQNEAQLDKSGLPSDRFFAERPEGSVSTLKIQRTQQEDSAVYLCASSFRGPNTEAFFGQGTRLTVV.

CDR3 protein: CASSLGGAVRGRLTEAFF. The CDR3, as DNA: TGTGCCAGCAGCTTAGGAGGGGCGGTCAGGGGGCGACTCACTGAAGCTTTCTTT. The V and J genes are TRBV7-2 and TRBJ1-1; 8 nucleotides match TRBD1. Trimming at V came to 1 base and at J to 4 bases, leaving 14 bases not matched to a gene. Germline CDR1 reads SGHTA; CDR2 reads FQGNSA. This CDR3 region has 18 residues.

The chain recombines TRBV28 with TRBJ1-1, with 7 bases lining up with TRBD1. The length of the CDR3 is 14 residues. V was pared by 8 bases and J by 5 bases, with 11 bases of the junction left unmatched. CDR1 is MDHEN, CDR2 SYDVKM, per germline. CDR3 residues: CASAGGLYSTEAFF. For the CDR3, the DNA is TGTGCCAGCGCAGGGGGACTCTACTCGACTGAAGCTTTCTTT.

This chain joins TRBV19 and TRBJ1-1, with D perhaps TRBD1 (6 bases). This CDR3 is built from 16 residues. CDR1 and CDR2 (germline): LNHDA, SQIVND (reference sequence). Trimming removed 3 bases from V and 0 bases from J, with 14 bases in between. The CDR3 DNA sequence: TGTGCCAGTAGTATCTCCGTCGACAGGATGAACACTGAAGCTTTCTTT. The encoded protein is CASSISVDRMNTEAFF.

V gene TRBV5-1 combines with J gene TRBJ2-3, with 9 positions matching TRBD1. This CDR3 is 14 amino acids long. Germline V lookup: CDR1 SGHRS, CDR2 YFSETQ. The trim removed 8 bases at V and 3 bases at J, leaving 7 bases unmatched. The CDR3: CASSDRGRTDTQYF. In nucleotides, the CDR3 is TGCGCCAGTTCGGACAGGGGTAGGACAGATACGCAGTATTTT.

V usage is TRBV10-2 and J usage is TRBJ2-4; 13 bases align to TRBD2. Germline V gene sequence: CDR1 WSHSY, CDR2 SAAADI. This CDR3 contains 17 residues. V shed 6 bases and J 1 base; nucleotides not matched to a gene: 6. The CDR3: CASSGTSGKAAKNIQYF. The DNA of the CDR3 is TGCGCCAGCAGCGGGACTAGCGGGAAGGCGGCCAAAAACATTCAGTACTTC.

This chain links TRBV7-2 with TRBJ1-2; D remains ambiguous. The CDR3 extends over 15 amino acids. Trimming took 4 bases from V and 4 from J, leaving 16 bases between them. The germline V gene encodes CDR1 SGHTA and CDR2 FQGNSA. The CDR3 loop reads CASSYLHGSSYGYTF. As DNA, the CDR3 is TGTGCCAGCAGCTACCTACATGGGTCCTCCTATGGCTACACCTTC.